One sample yielded the 31 T cell receptor beta chains listed below, sequenced in a study of shared clonotypes between healthy human individuals. Sequencing was performed with immunoSEQ multiplex PCR; in TCRdb, only in-frame clones are kept and a portion is missing. The repertoire consists of millions of clones, with about 95% occurring once and the leading ten covering more than 0.95%. Naive CD8 populations comprised CD45RO-negative cells positively selected for CCR7, excluding terminally differentiated effector memory CD45RA+ cells. The specimen was naive CD8+ T cells sorted from blood. These receptor sequences come from a young man in good health.

This chain joins TRBV2 and TRBJ1-2; 7 bases are shared with TRBD1. From germline, CDR1 is SNHLY and CDR2 FYNNEI. The V gene end was trimmed by 0 bases and the J gene end by 7 bases; junction bases not matched to a gene: 8. The CDR3 loop spans 15 amino acids. In DNA form, the CDR3 reads TGTGCCAGCAGTGAAGCGCAGGGGGTCTTTTTTGGCTACACCTTC. Its translation: CASSEAQGVFFGYTF.

This sequence joins TRBV4-3 and TRBJ2-1, with TRBD2 matching over 12 bases. The CDR3 contains 19 residues. Germline V gene sequence: CDR1 LGHNA, CDR2 YSLEER. After removal of 2 bases from V and 5 bases from J, the junction contained 13 bases not matched to a gene. CDR3 DNA: TGCGCCAGCAGCCAAAGGCTAGCGGGAGGGCCAATCGTTAACAATGAGCAGTTCTTC. The encoded protein is CASSQRLAGGPIVNNEQFF.

The chain is built from TRBV5-6 and TRBJ2-3; TRBD2 agrees at 8 bases. This CDR3 region has 15 residues. V lost 6 bases to trimming and J lost 3 bases; unmatched junction nucleotides: 9. Germline assignment: CDR1 SGHDT and CDR2 YYEEEE. The CDR3 loop reads CASTPGTSGTDTQYF. The CDR3 DNA reads as TGTGCCAGCACGCCTGGGACTAGTGGTACAGATACGCAGTATTTT.

CDR3 coding DNA: TGTGCCAGCAGCCAAGATTTAAACTATGGCTACACCTTC. It specifies CASSQDLNYGYTF. This chain connects TRBV14 to TRBJ1-2, with no clear D. The V end lost 0 bases, the J end lost 2 bases, and 4 bases lay between the germline ends. Germline-derived CDR1 and CDR2 are SGHDN and FVKESK. This CDR3 contains 13 residues.

CDR3 sequence: CASSLAFDYEQYF. CDR3 DNA: TGTGCCAGCAGCTTAGCTTTCGACTACGAGCAGTACTTC. The chain combines TRBV7-8 with TRBJ2-7; D not resolved. This CDR3 comprises 13 residues. V lost 0 bases, J lost 3 bases, and 6 bases lay in between. From germline, CDR1 is SGHVS and CDR2 FQNEAQ.

Details on this clone: The same CDR3 can be traced to other DNA sequences in this sample. V is TRBV11-2 and J is TRBJ2-7; TRBD1 is a possible D gene (6 bases). The V and J ends lost 3 bases and 3 bases respectively, with 12 bases between them. The length of the CDR3 is 14 residues. Germline loops: CDR1 SGHAT, CDR2 FQNNGV. Here the CDR3 DNA reads TGTGCCAGCAGCTTGGGGCAGGGGAACTACGAGCAGTACTTC. It translates to CASSLGQGNYEQYF.

The V gene is TRBV5-6, the J gene TRBJ2-5; D unclear. The V end was cut by 3 bases, the J end by 1 base, with 19 bases between. The CDR3 runs 17 residues. Germline V gene lookup returns CDR1 SGHDT and CDR2 YYEEEE. CDR3 in amino acids: CASSSWGFTSSQETQYF. The CDR3 nucleotides read TGTGCCAGCAGCTCGTGGGGTTTTACAAGCTCCCAAGAGACCCAGTACTTC.

This chain uses TRBV29-1 with TRBJ2-5, with 7 bases that match TRBD1. V trimming: 7 bases; J trimming: 0 bases; junction bases outside the gene matches: 8. This CDR3 has 14 residues. CDR1 and CDR2 from the germline V gene are SQVTM and ANQGSEA. The chain's CDR3 is CSADPGQNQETQYF. The CDR3 DNA sequence: TGCAGCGCCGACCCGGGACAGAACCAAGAGACCCAGTACTTC.

This chain links TRBV6-5 with TRBJ1-2; tentative D call: TRBD1 (5 bases). Germline CDR1 MNHEY, CDR2 SVGAGI. CDR3 size: 14 residues. Trimming removed 0 bases from V and 8 bases from J, with 13 bases in between. CDR3 sequence: CASSYSETVMGYTF. DNA for the CDR3: TGTGCCAGCAGTTACTCGGAGACAGTGATGGGCTACACCTTC.

This chain connects TRBV6-5 to TRBJ1-2; TRBD1 aligns across 8 bases. The CDR3 has 14 amino acids. The V segment lost 6 bases and the J segment 11 bases; nucleotides outside the gene matches: 14. Germline V gene lookup returns CDR1 MNHEY and CDR2 SVGAGI. The CDR3 coding sequence is TGTGCCAGCAGCCGTACTACGGACAGGGAAGGATACACCTTC. It yields the protein CASSRTTDREGYTF.

This chain joins TRBV4-3 and TRBJ2-7; D is undetermined. Trimming removed 4 bases from V and 0 bases from J, with 7 bases in between. CDR3 length: 13 amino acids. Germline CDR1 reads LGHNA; CDR2 reads YSLEER. The CDR3 loop reads CASSLGSSYEQYF. The CDR3 bases are TGCGCCAGCAGCCTGGGTTCCTCCTACGAGCAGTACTTC.

V is TRBV2 and J is TRBJ2-7; a weak D match, TRBD1 (7 bases). Germline V gives CDR1 SNHLY, CDR2 FYNNEI. This CDR3 contains 15 residues. Between the trimmed V and J ends, which lost 1 base and 2 bases, there was a span of 12 bases. The CDR3 DNA sequence: TGTGCCAGCAGTGAAGGGGGGGACAGAGCCTACGAGCAGTACTTC. Encoded protein: CASSEGGDRAYEQYF. Looking up the rest from reference TRBV2 and TRBJ2-7 gives the full variable domain: EPEVTQTPSHQVTQMGQEVILRCVPISNHLYFYWYRQILGQKVEFLVSFYNNEISEKSEIFDDQFSVERPDGSNFTLKIRSTKLEDSAMYFCASSEGGDRAYEQYFGPGTRLTVT.

This chain connects TRBV4-3 to TRBJ1-2, with D uncertain. The CDR3 runs to 15 residues. Germline lookup yields CDR1 LGHNA and CDR2 YSLEER. V was clipped by 0 bases and J by 4 bases, with 12 bases between them. The CDR3 DNA follows: TGCGCCAGCAGCCAAGATTATATGGGAGGCTATGGCTACACCTTC. Translation gives CASSQDYMGGYGYTF.

There are a few counts of this clone. The CDR3 DNA is TGTGCCAGCCAGACAGGGGGAGGGTTTGGCTACACCTTC. Its protein product is CASQTGGGFGYTF. The genes are TRBV6-1 and TRBJ1-2; TRBD1 agrees at 9 bases. J was trimmed by 7 bases and V by 8 bases; bases with no gene match: 8. The V gene's germline CDR1 is MNHNS and CDR2 SASEGT. The CDR3 is 13 amino acids.

This chain's CDR3 is CASSFTSNYEQYF. In nucleotides, the CDR3 is TGTGCCAGCAGTTTTACTAGCAACTACGAGCAGTACTTC. The chain has TRBV27 and TRBJ2-7; TRBD2 might be the D (6 bases). V shed 3 bases and J shed 3 bases, with 9 bases lying between them. CDR1 is MNHEY and CDR2 is SMNVEV in the germline V gene (reference sequence). The CDR3 has 13 amino acids.

Concerning this clone itself: Other DNA sequences in this specimen translate into the identical CDR3. V and J are TRBV30 and TRBJ2-7, with D perhaps TRBD1 (6 bases). CDR3 length equals 13 residues. V lost 3 bases, J lost 1 base, and 10 bases lay in between. Germline lookup yields CDR1 GTSNPN and CDR2 SVGIG (reference sequence). CDR3 in amino acids: CAWSLQGSYEQYF. The CDR3 DNA reads as TGTGCCTGGAGCCTACAGGGATCCTACGAGCAGTACTTC.

The chain recombines TRBV7-2 with TRBJ2-7; D may be TRBD2 (6 bases). Germline V lookup: CDR1 SGHTA, CDR2 FQGNSA. CDR3 length equals 14 residues. V lost 3 bases to trimming and J lost 4 bases, with 13 bases between them. CDR3 in amino acids: CASSFAGPAYEQYF. The CDR3 DNA is TGTGCCAGCAGCTTTGCGGGACCGGCATACGAGCAGTACTTC.

This clone was counted a single time. The rearrangement links TRBV7-6 to TRBJ1-1; D may be TRBD1 (5 bases). V lost 8 bases, J lost 1 base, and 8 bases lay in between. CDR1 SGHVS and CDR2 FNYEAQ come from the germline V gene. This CDR3 comprises 12 residues. In DNA form, the CDR3 reads TGTGCCAGCGGGGACGGGAACACTGAAGCTTTCTTT. Amino acid sequence: CASGDGNTEAFF.

The V and J genes are TRBV28 and TRBJ1-4, with D unresolved. The germline V and J ends were trimmed by 6 bases and 0 bases, with 17 bases remaining between them. Germline assignment: CDR1 MDHEN and CDR2 SYDVKM. The length of the CDR3 is 17 residues. CDR3 in DNA: TGTGCCAGCAGCCCCACACCTGGCAGACCAACTAATGAAAAACTGTTTTTT. As protein: CASSPTPGRPTNEKLFF. Supplemented by reference TRBV28 and TRBJ1-4, the full variable domain reads DVKVTQSSRYLVKRTGEKVFLECVQDMDHENMFWYRQDPGLGLRLIYFSYDVKMKEKGDIPEGYSVSREKKERFSLILESASTNQTSMYLCASSPTPGRPTNEKLFFGSGTQLSVL.

J is TRBJ2-7 and V is TRBV5-1; D remains ambiguous. There are 15 residues in the CDR3. Germline V gives CDR1 SGHRS, CDR2 YFSETQ. Trimming pared 0 bases from V and 7 bases from J, leaving 17 bases between. CDR3 loop: CASSLAITANGEQYF. The CDR3 DNA reads as TGCGCCAGCAGCTTGGCCATCACAGCGAATGGGGAGCAGTACTTC.

This clone was seen once. This chain joins TRBV6-6 and TRBJ1-1; a weak D match, TRBD1 (5 bases). The CDR3 runs to 14 residues. Germline V lookup: CDR1 MNHNY, CDR2 SVGAGI (reference sequence). Trimming took 5 bases from V and 0 from J, leaving 10 bases between them. In DNA form, the CDR3 reads TGTGCCAGCAGTCTTCCGGACATGAACACTGAAGCTTTCTTT. It encodes CASSLPDMNTEAFF.

The rearrangement joins TRBV27 to TRBJ2-1; D is uncertain. The germline V and J ends were trimmed by 3 bases and 5 bases, with 8 bases remaining between them. The germline V gene has CDR1 MNHEY and CDR2 SMNVEV (reference sequence). This CDR3 is 13 amino acids long. For the CDR3, the DNA is TGTGCCAGCAGTTTTTTTAGTAACAATGAGCAGTTCTTC. Its translation is CASSFFSNNEQFF.

As for this clone: The sample has other DNA sequences that encode this CDR3 too. The chain employs TRBV2 and TRBJ1-2, with TRBD1 matching 8 bases. V lost 4 bases and J lost 4; bases outside the gene matches: 2. CDR1 and CDR2 from the germline V gene are SNHLY and FYNNEI. The CDR3 sequence is 13 residues long. CDR3: CASSVGQGYGYTF. As DNA, the CDR3 is TGTGCCAGCAGTGTAGGACAGGGCTATGGCTACACCTTC.

Concerning this clone: Other DNA sequences in the sample encode the same CDR3. The chain has TRBV9 and TRBJ2-5, with 11 nucleotides matching TRBD2. The CDR3 is made up of 15 amino acids. Trimming at V came to 3 bases and at J to 4 bases, leaving 5 bases not matched to a gene. Germline V gene lookup returns CDR1 SGDLS and CDR2 YYNGEE. The CDR3 region has the DNA TGTGCCAGCAGCGATAGCGGGGGGGCTGGAGAGACCCAGTACTTC. Its translation is CASSDSGGAGETQYF.

The rearrangement joins TRBV7-2 to TRBJ2-1, with D unresolved. Germline lookup yields CDR1 SGHTA and CDR2 FQGNSA. The V end lost 1 base, the J end lost 0 bases, and 13 bases lay between the germline ends. This CDR3 spans 17 amino acids. The CDR3 region has the DNA TGTGCCAGCAGCTTAGTTCCGGGTCTCAGCTCCTACAATGAGCAGTTCTTC. Its protein product is CASSLVPGLSSYNEQFF.

The chain uses TRBV4-3 and TRBJ2-3; a possible D gene is TRBD1 (5 bases). The CDR3 consists of 18 residues. The V gene lost 0 bases and the J gene lost 0 bases, with 16 bases spanning the gap. Germline loops: CDR1 LGHNA, CDR2 YSLEER. Here the CDR3 DNA reads TGCGCCAGCAGCCAAGATTTCAGTTGGGGCACCAGCACAGATACGCAGTATTTT. This gives the protein CASSQDFSWGTSTDTQYF.

The chain is built from TRBV18 and TRBJ2-7; 8 bases fit TRBD1. Germline CDR1 reads KGHSH; CDR2 reads LQKENI. Trimming cost V 5 bases and J 2 bases; bases outside gene matches: 11. The CDR3 has 16 amino acids. Here the CDR3 DNA reads TGTGCCAGCTCATTAGATACCGGGACAGGCACCTACGAGCAGTACTTC. Its protein is CASSLDTGTGTYEQYF.

The chain has TRBV30 and TRBJ1-2, with D perhaps TRBD1 (5 bases). V dropped 0 bases and J dropped 6 bases, with 17 bases sitting between them. The germline V gene has CDR1 GTSNPN and CDR2 SVGIG (reference sequence). CDR3 size: 15 residues. The CDR3 nucleotides are TGTGCCTGGAGTGTACTCGAGGGGCCGGGCGATGGCTACACCTTC. Translated: CAWSVLEGPGDGYTF.

The V gene is TRBV7-8, the J gene TRBJ2-7; 7 positions agree with TRBD1. Germline V CDR1 and CDR2: SGHVS, FQNEAQ. Trimming took 1 base from V and 4 from J; bases not matched to a gene: 4. The CDR3 has 14 amino acids. Written as DNA, the CDR3 is TGTGCCAGCAGCTTAGGGGGGACAGCGTACGAGCAGTACTTC. Its protein is CASSLGGTAYEQYF.

CDR3 loop: CASSIEGGPETQYF. The CDR3 region has the DNA TGTGCCAGCTCGATCGAGGGCGGCCCAGAGACCCAGTACTTC. The chain carries TRBV28 and TRBJ2-5; D may be TRBD2 (5 bases). CDR1 is MDHEN and CDR2 is SYDVKM in the germline V gene. V was pared by 8 bases and J by 4 bases, with 17 bases between. This CDR3 has 14 residues.

Notes on this clone: This CDR3 is also generated by other DNA sequences in the sample. The V and J genes are TRBV4-1 and TRBJ2-3; D is unclear. Trimming stripped 4 bases from V and 1 base from J, with 6 bases between. Germline V gene sequence: CDR1 MGHRA, CDR2 YSYEKL. This CDR3 is built from 13 residues. CDR3 protein: CASSPRRTDTQYF. The CDR3 nucleotides read TGCGCCAGCAGCCCCAGACGCACAGATACGCAGTATTTT.